One sample yielded the 9 T cell receptor beta chains listed below, sequenced in a study of T cell responses to AZD1222 COVID-19 vaccine. Here immunoSEQ multiplex PCR was the method, and the copy in TCRdb shows in-frame clones only, minus some. The sample has tens of thousands of clones; 70% to 85% are singletons. The sample consisted of peripheral blood, taken on day 0 of MenACWY control vaccination. The receptors derive from an adult in good health.

This clone is deemed medium-sized. One end of the junction does not line up with germline, which may come from a read error. V and J are TRBV10-3 and TRBJ2-2; 9 nucleotides align to TRBD2. CDR3 length: 14 amino acids. CDR1 is ENHRY and CDR2 is SYGVKD in the germline V gene. In DNA, the CDR3 is TGTGCCATCAGTGAGTCGGCGTCTAGCGGGAAGCTGTTTTTT. This sequence encodes CAISESASSGKLFF.

The CDR3 DNA reads as TGTGCCAGCAGCCAGGCCGGGACGGAGGGTTTGGGGGGCTACACCTTC. This encodes CASSQAGTEGLGGYTF. The chain links TRBV4-2 to TRBJ1-2, with D perhaps matching TRBD1 (5 bases). This CDR3 region has 16 residues. Germline-derived CDR1 and CDR2 are LGHNA and YNFKEQ. Trimming cost V 3 bases and J 8 bases, with 22 bases left between them.

This chain connects TRBV6-2 or TRBV6-3 to TRBJ2-1, with unresolved D. The length of the CDR3 is 14 residues. Deletions cut 2 bases from V and 2 bases from J, with 7 bases between. The germline CDR1 and CDR2 sequences are MNHEY and SVGEGT. CDR3 bases: TGTGCCAGCAGTTACGCGGCTACCTACAATGAGCAGTTCTTC. Amino acids: CASSYAATYNEQFF.

In this sample, this clone turned up once. The V and J genes are TRBV5-1 and TRBJ1-1, with 9 bases aligning to TRBD1. J lost 0 bases, V lost 4 bases, and 4 bases had no gene match. The CDR3 has 15 amino acids. Germline CDR1 SGHRS, CDR2 YFSETQ. The CDR3 DNA is TGCGCCAGCAGCCTGGGACAGGGAATGAACACTGAAGCTTTCTTT. This codes for CASSLGQGMNTEAFF.

V and J are TRBV9 and TRBJ2-7; no firm D call. The CDR3 runs 12 residues. V dropped 4 bases and J dropped 0 bases, with 5 bases sitting between them. Looked up from germline, CDR1 is SGDLS and CDR2 is YYNGEE. CDR3 bases: TGTGCCAGCAGCCCCCGCTCCTACGAGCAGTACTTC. As protein: CASSPRSYEQYF.

The rearrangement links TRBV11-2 to TRBJ1-5; D uncertain. Trimming stripped 1 base from V and 9 bases from J, with 16 bases between. CDR1 is SGHAT, CDR2 FQNNGV, per germline. CDR3 length: 15 residues. The CDR3 sequence is CASSLGSRTGGPQHF. The CDR3, as DNA: TGTGCCAGCAGCTTAGGAAGCAGAACCGGAGGGCCCCAGCATTTT. The complete variable domain, with remaining parts taken from reference TRBV11-2 and TRBJ1-5, reads EAGVAQSPRYKIIEKRQSVAFWCNPISGHATLYWYQQILGQGPKLLIQFQNNGVVDDSQLPKDRFSAERLKGVDSTLKIQPAKLEDSAVYLCASSLGSRTGGPQHFGDGTRLSIL.

The chain combines TRBV27 with TRBJ1-2; D is possibly TRBD1 (6 bases). This CDR3 spans 16 amino acids. V lost 4 bases and J lost 5, with 20 bases in between. From germline, CDR1 is MNHEY and CDR2 SMNVEV (reference sequence). CDR3 region: CASSWRGPPTPYGYTF. CDR3 nucleotides: TGTGCCAGCAGTTGGCGGGGGCCACCTACTCCTTATGGCTACACCTTC.

V is TRBV7-2 and J is TRBJ1-3; D gene unclear. The CDR3 is made up of 13 amino acids. Trimming removed 1 base at V and 2 bases at J, with 3 bases between. Per the germline V gene, CDR1 is SGHTA and CDR2 is FQGNSA. CDR3 in amino acids: CASSLETGNTIYF. The CDR3 DNA follows: TGTGCCAGCAGCTTAGAGACTGGAAACACCATATATTTT.

This clone was seen a handful of times. CDR3 nucleotides: TGTGCGTTAAACAGGGGCCCTCTTTCCTACGAGCAGTACTTC. Protein sequence: CALNRGPLSYEQYF. The chain couples TRBV2 to TRBJ2-7, with 7 nucleotides matching TRBD1. Germline-derived CDR1 and CDR2 are SNHLY and FYNNEI. The CDR3 covers 14 residues.